The 21 T cell receptor beta chains below all came from one sample that was sequenced in a study of blood T cell repertoires in COVID-19. Some clones are missing from TCRdb's copy, which holds only in-frame ones; the method was immunoSEQ multiplex PCR. Counted here are fewer than 650,000 clones, 70% to 90% occurring once; the ten biggest clones make up about 8%. The sample taken for sequencing was peripheral blood. Receptor source: a woman aged 45-65 years with COVID-19, enrolled during active disease.

The gene calls are TRBV19 and TRBJ1-5; 9 bases line up with TRBD1. This CDR3 comprises 18 residues. The germline V gene encodes CDR1 LNHDA and CDR2 SQIVND (reference sequence). J lost 4 bases, V lost 3 bases, and 13 bases had no gene match. CDR3 amino acids: CASSISRVDRGPNQPQHF. Here the CDR3 DNA reads TGTGCCAGTAGTATTAGCCGCGTGGACAGGGGCCCTAATCAGCCCCAGCATTTT.

V and J are TRBV11-2 and TRBJ2-3; D not resolved. Trimming took off 1 base at V and 1 base at J, with 9 bases between the two ends. This CDR3 is built from 15 residues. Germline assignment: CDR1 SGHAT and CDR2 FQNNGV. The CDR3 DNA sequence: TGTGCCAGCAGCTTAGGGAGAGGTGGCACAGATACGCAGTATTTT. It encodes CASSLGRGGTDTQYF.

In the case of this clone: Other DNA sequences in this specimen translate into the identical CDR3. CDR3 in DNA: TGTGCCAGCTCACGCCGGACAGGGGGCACAGATACGCAGTATTTT. This codes for CASSRRTGGTDTQYF. The chain links TRBV18 to TRBJ2-3; 9 nucleotides match TRBD1. With 4 bases clipped from V and 1 base from J, the junction kept 3 bases outside the gene matches. Germline V lookup: CDR1 KGHSH, CDR2 LQKENI. This CDR3 has 15 amino acids. Full variable domain (remainder filled in from reference TRBV18 and TRBJ2-3): NAGVMQNPRHLVRRRGQEARLRCSPMKGHSHVYWYRQLPEEGLKFMVYLQKENIIDESGMPKERFSAEFPKEGPSILRIQQVVRGDSAAYFCASSRRTGGTDTQYFGPGTRLTVL.

The chain carries TRBV6-7 and TRBJ2-1; 9 nucleotides line up with TRBD2. TRBV6-7 counts as an open reading frame of uncertain function. V shed 5 bases, J shed 6 bases, and the junction held 11 bases outside the gene matches. The CDR3 loop spans 16 amino acids. The DNA for the CDR3 is TGTGCCAGCAGTCGCGGGGGGGCCACTCCTAGCAATGAGCAGTTCTTC. Translating gives CASSRGGATPSNEQFF.

V usage is TRBV29-1 and J usage is TRBJ2-5; a possible D gene is TRBD2 (7 bases). Germline CDR1 is SQVTM and CDR2 is ANQGSEA. V dropped 4 bases and J dropped 7 bases, with 16 bases sitting between them. The CDR3 length is 13 residues. In DNA form, the CDR3 reads TGCAGCGTTGTGGGAGGGGGGGAAGGGACCCAGTACTTC. It specifies CSVVGGGEGTQYF.

The chain is built from TRBV7-9 and TRBJ1-1; 8 nucleotides agree with TRBD1. V gave up 5 bases and J gave up 6 bases; unmatched junction bases: 8. This CDR3 has 14 amino acids. Germline values: CDR1 SEHNR, CDR2 FQNEAQ (reference sequence). CDR3 sequence reads: CASSADQGAPEAFF. In nucleotides, the CDR3 is TGTGCCAGCAGCGCAGATCAGGGGGCCCCTGAAGCTTTCTTT.

The genes are TRBV2 and TRBJ2-1; 9 bases map to TRBD1. The CDR3 runs to 15 residues. Trimming took 5 bases from V and 2 from J; bases not matched to a gene: 4. Germline V gene lookup returns CDR1 SNHLY and CDR2 FYNNEI. The CDR3 region has the DNA TGTGCCAGCAGTTCGGACAGGGGCCCCTACAATGAGCAGTTCTTC. Translated: CASSSDRGPYNEQFF.

The V gene is TRBV6-5, the J gene TRBJ1-1; D is possibly TRBD1 (5 bases). Germline loops: CDR1 MNHEY, CDR2 SVGAGI. The CDR3 consists of 15 residues. Trimming took 0 bases from V and 3 from J, leaving 11 bases between them. The chain's CDR3 is CASSYSSGLDTEAFF. The CDR3, as DNA: TGTGCCAGCAGTTACTCGTCAGGGCTGGACACTGAAGCTTTCTTT.

The chain couples TRBV5-1 to TRBJ2-2; maybe TRBD1 (7 bases). Germline V gene lookup returns CDR1 SGHRS and CDR2 YFSETQ. This CDR3 is built from 16 residues. V was cut by 0 bases and J by 3 bases, with 12 bases left in between. CDR3 nucleotides: TGCGCCAGCAGCTTGGCAGGGGGAGGTGACACCGGGGAGCTGTTTTTT. Amino acids: CASSLAGGGDTGELFF.

The DNA of the CDR3 is TGCAGCGTTGGTAGACGGGAGGGCACTGAAGCTTTCTTT. The encoded protein is CSVGRREGTEAFF. This chain connects TRBV29-1 to TRBJ1-1, with D hard to call. V lost 4 bases and J 4 bases, leaving 13 bases between the germline ends. From germline, CDR1 is SQVTM and CDR2 ANQGSEA. The CDR3 runs 13 residues.

The rearrangement uses TRBV29-1 and TRBJ1-1; a weak D match, TRBD1 (5 bases). This CDR3 is built from 14 residues. Germline V gene sequence: CDR1 SQVTM, CDR2 ANQGSEA. The V gene lost 3 bases and the J gene lost 0 bases, with 11 bases spanning the gap. This chain's CDR3 is CSVDRTRMNTEAFF. CDR3 in DNA: TGCAGCGTTGATCGGACACGGATGAACACTGAAGCTTTCTTT.

The chain links TRBV19 to TRBJ2-2; 9 bases agree with TRBD1. Germline values: CDR1 LNHDA, CDR2 SQIVND (reference sequence). The CDR3 length is 14 residues. With 6 bases clipped from V and 3 bases from J, the junction kept 2 bases outside the gene matches. The CDR3: CASRRTGDTGELFF. CDR3 nucleotides: TGTGCCAGTAGGAGGACAGGGGACACCGGGGAGCTGTTTTTT. Together with reference TRBV19 and TRBJ2-2, the CDR3 gives the full variable domain: DGGITQSPKYLFRKEGQNVTLSCEQNLNHDAMYWYRQDPGQGLRLIYYSQIVNDFQKGDIAEGYSVSREKKESFPLTVTSAQKNPTAFYLCASRRTGDTGELFFGEGSRLTVL.

Remarks on this clone: An end of the junction differs from the germline gene, which may be a read error. The rearrangement uses TRBV12-3 or TRBV12-4 and TRBJ2-5; possible D gene TRBD2, 6 bases. This CDR3 has 12 amino acids. Here the CDR3 DNA reads TGTGCCAGCAGCTTAGGCGGGACGACCCAGTACTTC. It specifies CASSLGGTTQYF.

The chain is built from TRBV19 and TRBJ1-1, with D maybe TRBD1 (5 bases). The CDR3 sequence is 15 residues long. The V gene lost 4 bases and the J gene lost 4 bases, with 16 bases spanning the gap. The germline V gene has CDR1 LNHDA and CDR2 SQIVND (reference sequence). The CDR3 DNA reads as TGTGCCAGTAGTACCCCGGGGAGGGGTACCACTGAAGCTTTCTTT. Translating it yields CASSTPGRGTTEAFF. Variable domain in full (rest from reference TRBV19 and TRBJ1-1): DGGITQSPKYLFRKEGQNVTLSCEQNLNHDAMYWYRQDPGQGLRLIYYSQIVNDFQKGDIAEGYSVSREKKESFPLTVTSAQKNPTAFYLCASSTPGRGTTEAFFGQGTRLTVV.

The rearrangement joins TRBV5-1 to TRBJ1-3; D is unclear. Trimming removed 4 bases from V and 0 bases from J, with 17 bases in between. The V gene's germline CDR1 is SGHRS and CDR2 YFSETQ. There are 17 residues in the CDR3. CDR3 sequence: CASSPHNRGSSGNTIYF. CDR3 nucleotide sequence: TGCGCCAGCAGCCCACATAATCGAGGGAGCTCTGGAAACACCATATATTTT.

This clone was picked up one time. The chain recombines TRBV29-1 with TRBJ1-5; 9 bases match TRBD1. With 4 bases clipped from V and 1 base from J, the junction kept 2 bases outside the gene matches. The CDR3 runs 14 residues. The germline CDR1 and CDR2 sequences are SQVTM and ANQGSEA. The CDR3 bases are TGCAGCGTTGGGACAGGGGAGAGCAATCAGCCCCAGCATTTT. This sequence encodes CSVGTGESNQPQHF.

This chain links TRBV3-1 (or the pseudogene TRBV3-2) with TRBJ1-4; 9 nucleotides agree with TRBD1. J lost 6 bases, V lost 7 bases, and 15 bases had no gene match. The CDR3 length is 17 residues. Germline values: CDR1 LGHDT, CDR2 YNNKEL (reference sequence). DNA for the CDR3: TGTGCCAGCACCGGGGGGACAGGGTCACTGGGGTATGAAAAACTGTTTTTT. This encodes CASTGGTGSLGYEKLFF.

This chain uses TRBV19 with TRBJ1-3; D is undetermined. Trimming took 2 bases from V and 4 from J, leaving 15 bases between them. Germline lookup yields CDR1 LNHDA and CDR2 SQIVND (reference sequence). This CDR3 comprises 16 residues. This CDR3 is CASSIRRQPQGNTIYF. The CDR3 DNA is TGTGCCAGTAGTATAAGGCGGCAGCCGCAAGGAAACACCATATATTTT.

This sequence joins TRBV9 and TRBJ1-1; TRBD1 matches at 10 bases. The V and J ends lost 3 bases and 1 base, in that order; junction bases with no gene match: 12. This CDR3 contains 18 residues. Looked up from germline, CDR1 is SGDLS and CDR2 is YYNGEE. CDR3 nucleotide sequence: TGTGCCAGCAGCGAGGGGGGGACAGGGGCGATCTCGAACACTGAAGCTTTCTTT. Protein product: CASSEGGTGAISNTEAFF.

V usage is TRBV10-3 and J usage is TRBJ2-7; TRBD2 might be the D (6 bases). Trimming left V 7 bases short and J 6 bases short, with 16 bases between. Germline loops: CDR1 ENHRY, CDR2 SYGVKD. The CDR3 extends over 13 amino acids. The CDR3 region has the DNA TGTGCCATCAATGATATAGCGGAGACCGAGCAGTACTTC. This translates into CAINDIAETEQYF.

The genes are TRBV5-4 and TRBJ1-4; no firm D call. Germline values: CDR1 SGHNT, CDR2 YYREEE (reference sequence). The germline V and J ends were trimmed by 0 bases and 3 bases, with 12 bases remaining between them. The length of the CDR3 is 16 residues. The chain's CDR3 is CASSLGGDEANEKLFF. In DNA, the CDR3 is TGTGCCAGCAGCTTGGGCGGGGATGAAGCTAATGAAAAACTGTTTTTT.